This TCR beta chain stems from a study of blood T cells in healthy people across ages. Samples each yielded at least 5.5 micrograms of total RNA. CDR1 is LGHDT, CDR2 YNNKEL, per germline (reference sequence). J gave up 7 bases and V 2 bases, and 12 bases lay outside the gene matches. CDR3 size: 16 residues. Primed by a sample-barcoded 5' primer and a J-beta primer mix, a second PCR proceeded for 7 to 11 cycles. Every sample produced at least 3 million CDR3-containing paired-end reads. From the 5' RACE reads, TCRdb called clonotypes with MiXCR, one entry per CDR3 protein. The sample carries more than 1.4 million distinct CDR3 sequences, roughly 40% recorded once.

The V and J genes are TRBV3-1 and TRBJ2-7; 9 bases are a match to TRBD1. The receptor comes from a young woman in good health. Input material: blood. This CDR3 is CASSQQTGGAYNEQYF. The CDR3 DNA follows: TGTGCCAGCAGCCAACAGACAGGGGGGGCCTACAATGAGCAGTACTTC.